This T cell receptor (beta chain) came from a study of beta chain features in type 1 diabetes. Every isolated RNA sample was fully reverse transcribed, so sequencing captured expressed TCRB transcripts. Data came from immunoSEQ multiplex PCR; TCRdb stores just in-frame clones and leaves some out. Among around 250,000 clones listed, roughly 20% were seen once. From germline, CDR1 is MNHNY and CDR2 SVGAGI (reference sequence). The CDR3 has 13 amino acids. Trimming left V 5 bases short and J 1 base short, with 8 bases between. Points on this clone: Its antigen remains unknown.

Study-wide findings and caveats: Among all four CD4+ subsets, Type 1 diabetes patients had TCRB CDR3s that were moderately but significantly shorter. Comparison showed that naive, central memory and Treg TCRB repertoires appeared more similar among patients than among healthy donors. The question of HLA type influencing TCRB rearrangement was one that remained unresolved here.

The V and J genes are TRBV6-6 and TRBJ1-1, with D possibly TRBD1 on 6 matching bases. The origin of this receptor is a middle-aged woman with type 1 diabetes. The specimen was naive CD4+ T cells from blood. As DNA, the CDR3 is TGTGCCAGCAGTCAACAGGGGAACACTGAAGCTTTCTTT. Its protein product is CASSQQGNTEAFF.